The source of this T cell receptor (beta chain) is a study of glioma-infiltrating T cells. The germline V gene encodes CDR1 SNHLY and CDR2 FYNNEI. The CDR3 contains 14 residues. The iRepertoire nested amplicon-rescue multiplex PCR amplified TCR alpha and beta CDR3s from RNA. Input was roughly 85-450 ng of tissue mRNA or PBMC total RNA. TCRdb independently ran MiXCR on the multiplex PCR reads; one entry per CDR3 protein. The sample has 95,000 to 150,000 distinct CDR3 sequences; approximately 23% are singletons. Study conclusions and caveats: CDR3 overlap between tissue and blood was very small. Non-neoplastic patients had below-expected tissue-blood divergence, while all gliomas exceeded expectation.

As to this clonotype: What it binds is unknown. A much larger clone is a single base away; this may be a read error.

Sequencing was performed on glioma tissue, nonneoplastic brain tissue, or PBMCs (not recorded which). The rearrangement links TRBV2 to TRBJ2-7, with D perhaps TRBD2 (6 bases). This sequence originates from a human donor with low-grade glioma or glioblastoma, undergoing nonglioma brain surgery, or in good health (not recorded which). The CDR3 spells CASLRAGTSCEQYF. For the CDR3, the DNA is TGTGCCAGCCTCCGTGCCGGGACTTCCTGCGAGCAGTACTTC.